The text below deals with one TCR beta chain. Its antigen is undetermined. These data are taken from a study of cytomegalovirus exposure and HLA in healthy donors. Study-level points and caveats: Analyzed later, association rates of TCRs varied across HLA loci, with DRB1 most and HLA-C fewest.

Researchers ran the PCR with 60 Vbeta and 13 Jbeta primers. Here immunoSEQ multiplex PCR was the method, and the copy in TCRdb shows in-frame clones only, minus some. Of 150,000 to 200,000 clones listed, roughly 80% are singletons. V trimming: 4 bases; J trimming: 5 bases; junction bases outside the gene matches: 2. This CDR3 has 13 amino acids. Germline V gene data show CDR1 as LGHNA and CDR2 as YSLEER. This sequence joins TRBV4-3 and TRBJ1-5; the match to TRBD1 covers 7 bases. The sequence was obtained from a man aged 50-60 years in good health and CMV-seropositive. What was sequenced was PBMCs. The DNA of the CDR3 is TGCGCCAGCAGCCCTGACAGGGATCAGCCCCAGCATTTT. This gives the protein CASSPDRDQPQHF.